This TCR beta chain was captured in a study of cytomegalovirus exposure and HLA in healthy donors. Broader study findings: In all likelihood, a cluster of highly shared sequence variants was a sequencing artifact.

PCR employed 60 Vbeta and 13 Jbeta primers. Clones were read by immunoSEQ multiplex PCR, and TCRdb kept only the in-frame ones, dropping some. Of roughly 100,000 clones in the sample, more than 60% were seen once. Remarks on this clone: Its antigen remains unknown.

Sample: PBMCs. The receptor comes from a man between 25 and 39 years old in good health and CMV-seronegative.

As DNA, the CDR3 is TGTGCCAGCACCACGATAAAGGGGCACGAGCAGTACTTC. Amino acids: CASTTIKGHEQYF. V gene TRBV5-6 combines with J gene TRBJ2-7; D is possibly TRBD1 (5 bases). CDR1 is SGHDT and CDR2 is YYEEEE in the germline V gene. Trimming removed 6 bases at V and 5 bases at J, with 15 bases between. This CDR3 has 13 residues. Full variable domain (remainder filled in from reference TRBV5-6 and TRBJ2-7): DAGVTQSPTHLIKTRGQQVTLRCSPKSGHDTVSWYQQALGQGPQFIFQYYEEEERQRGNFPDRFSGHQFPNYSSELNVNALLLGDSALYLCASTTIKGHEQYFGPGTRLTVT.